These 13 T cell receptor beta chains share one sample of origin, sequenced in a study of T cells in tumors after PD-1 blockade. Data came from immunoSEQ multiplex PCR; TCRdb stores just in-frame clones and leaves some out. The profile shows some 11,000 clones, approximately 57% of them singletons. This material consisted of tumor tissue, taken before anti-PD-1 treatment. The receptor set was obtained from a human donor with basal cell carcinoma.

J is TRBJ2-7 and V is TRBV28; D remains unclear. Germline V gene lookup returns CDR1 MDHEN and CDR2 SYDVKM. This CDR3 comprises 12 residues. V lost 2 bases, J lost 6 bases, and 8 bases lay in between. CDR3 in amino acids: CASSLEGFEQYF. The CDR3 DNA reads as TGTGCCAGCAGTTTAGAAGGTTTCGAGCAGTACTTC.

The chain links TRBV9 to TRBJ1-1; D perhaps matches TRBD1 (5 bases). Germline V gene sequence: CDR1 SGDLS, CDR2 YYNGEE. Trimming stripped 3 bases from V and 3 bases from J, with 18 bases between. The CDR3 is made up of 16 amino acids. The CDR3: CASSALLGRGDTEAFF. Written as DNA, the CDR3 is TGTGCCAGCAGCGCCCTACTAGGTAGAGGGGACACTGAAGCTTTCTTT. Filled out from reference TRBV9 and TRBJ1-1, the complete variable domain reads DSGVTQTPKHLITATGQRVTLRCSPRSGDLSVYWYQQSLDQGLQFLIQYYNGEERAKGNILERFSAQQFPDLHSELNLSSLELGDSALYFCASSALLGRGDTEAFFGQGTRLTVV.

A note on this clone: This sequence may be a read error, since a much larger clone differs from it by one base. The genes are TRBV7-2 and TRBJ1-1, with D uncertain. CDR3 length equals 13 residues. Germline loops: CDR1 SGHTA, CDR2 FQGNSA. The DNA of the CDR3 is TGTGCCAACAGCTTCTCCGGGAACACTGAAGCTTTCTTT. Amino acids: CANSFSGNTEAFF.

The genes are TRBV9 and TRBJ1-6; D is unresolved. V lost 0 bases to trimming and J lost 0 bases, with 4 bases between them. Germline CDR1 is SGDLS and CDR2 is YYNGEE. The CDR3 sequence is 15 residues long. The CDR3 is CASSVASSYNSPLHF. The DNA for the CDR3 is TGTGCCAGCAGCGTAGCCAGCTCCTATAATTCACCCCTCCACTTT.

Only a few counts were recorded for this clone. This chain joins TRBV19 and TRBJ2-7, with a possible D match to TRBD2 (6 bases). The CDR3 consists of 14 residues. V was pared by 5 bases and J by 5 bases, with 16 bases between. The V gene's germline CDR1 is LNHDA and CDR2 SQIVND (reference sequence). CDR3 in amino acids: CASSAYRSSDEQYF. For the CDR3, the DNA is TGTGCCAGTAGTGCGTATCGATCTAGCGACGAGCAGTACTTC.

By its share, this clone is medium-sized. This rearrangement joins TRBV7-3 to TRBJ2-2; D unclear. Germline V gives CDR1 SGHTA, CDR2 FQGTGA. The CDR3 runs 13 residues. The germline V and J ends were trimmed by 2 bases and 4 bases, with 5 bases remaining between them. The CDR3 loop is CASSLSFTGELFF. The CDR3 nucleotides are TGTGCCAGCAGCTTATCCTTCACCGGGGAGCTGTTTTTT.

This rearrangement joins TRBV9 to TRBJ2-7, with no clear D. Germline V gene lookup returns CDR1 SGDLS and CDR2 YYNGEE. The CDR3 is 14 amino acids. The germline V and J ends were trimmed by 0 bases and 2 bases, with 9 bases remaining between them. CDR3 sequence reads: CASSVGVGAYEQYF. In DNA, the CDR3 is TGTGCCAGCAGCGTAGGGGTCGGCGCCTACGAGCAGTACTTC.

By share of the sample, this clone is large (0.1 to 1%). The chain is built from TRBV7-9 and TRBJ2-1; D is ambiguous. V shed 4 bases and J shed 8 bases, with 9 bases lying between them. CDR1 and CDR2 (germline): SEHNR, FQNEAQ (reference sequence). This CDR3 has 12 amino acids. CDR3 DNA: TGTGCCAGCAGCTGGGGTTCCGATGAGCAGTTCTTC. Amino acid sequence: CASSWGSDEQFF.

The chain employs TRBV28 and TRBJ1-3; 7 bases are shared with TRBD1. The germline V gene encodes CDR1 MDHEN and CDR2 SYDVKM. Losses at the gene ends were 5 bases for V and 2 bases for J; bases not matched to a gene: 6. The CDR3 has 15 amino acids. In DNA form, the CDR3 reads TGTGCCAGCAGTCTTATCGACAGGGCTGGAAACACCATATATTTT. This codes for CASSLIDRAGNTIYF.

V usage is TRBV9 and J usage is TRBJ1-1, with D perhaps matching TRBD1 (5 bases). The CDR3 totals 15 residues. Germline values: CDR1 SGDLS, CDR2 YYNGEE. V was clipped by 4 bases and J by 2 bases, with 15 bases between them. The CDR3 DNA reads TGTGCCAGCAGCCCCGAGGTTGGGGGAAACACTGAAGCTTTCTTT. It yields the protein CASSPEVGGNTEAFF.

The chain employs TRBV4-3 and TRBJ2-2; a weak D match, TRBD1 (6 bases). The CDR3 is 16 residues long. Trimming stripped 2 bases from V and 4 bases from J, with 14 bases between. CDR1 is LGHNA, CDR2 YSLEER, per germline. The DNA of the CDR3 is TGCGCCAGCAGCCAAAGGACAAGCAGGGGCACCGGGGAGCTGTTTTTT. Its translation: CASSQRTSRGTGELFF.

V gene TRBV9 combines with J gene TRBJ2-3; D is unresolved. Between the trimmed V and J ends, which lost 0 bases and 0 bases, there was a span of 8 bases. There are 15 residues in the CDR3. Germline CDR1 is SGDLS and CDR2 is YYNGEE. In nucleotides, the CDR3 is TGTGCCAGCAGCGTAGGAATCCCAAGCACAGATACGCAGTATTTT. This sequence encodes CASSVGIPSTDTQYF.

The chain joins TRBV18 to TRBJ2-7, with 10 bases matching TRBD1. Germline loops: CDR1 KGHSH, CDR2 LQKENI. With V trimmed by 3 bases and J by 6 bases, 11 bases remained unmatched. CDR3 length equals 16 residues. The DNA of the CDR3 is TGTGCCAGCTCACCCCTTACGGACAGGGGGACGATCGAGCAGTACTTC. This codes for CASSPLTDRGTIEQYF.